The rows below give T cell receptor beta chains drawn from one sample of a study of shared clonotypes between healthy human individuals. TCRdb keeps only in-frame clones here, not all; method: immunoSEQ multiplex PCR. Seen here are 980,000 or so clones, 76% observed once, and the top ten hold 1.5%. The sequencing sample was made of memory CD4+ T cells sorted from blood. The receptors here all came from a man between 18 and 29 years old in good health. Both conserved end residues are part of each CDR3. A D gene is named only where the DNA matches it firmly. Size is stated for part of the rows, as once, few or many counts, or as a class when the clone is expanded.

>TRBV11-2|.|.|TRBJ1-1
CASSGSGGNTEAFF
TGTGCCAGCAGCGGTAGTGGGGGTAATACTGAAGCTTTCTTT
>TRBV5-4|.|.|TRBJ2-3
CASSLDRPGLDTQYF
TGTGCCAGCAGCTTGGATCGGCCAGGTTTGGATACGCAGTATTTT
>TRBV19|.|.|TRBJ1-1
CASSISVLNTEAFF
TGTGCCAGTAGTATAAGTGTCCTGAACACTGAAGCTTTCTTT
>TRBV4-3|.|.|TRBJ2-3
CASSPQPGDYTQYF
TGCGCCAGCAGCCCGCAACCCGGCGATTATACGCAGTATTTT
>TRBV5-1|.|.|TRBJ2-1
CASSLQGGINEQFF
TGCGCCAGCAGCTTGCAGGGGGGAATCAATGAGCAGTTCTTC
>TRBV7-9|TRBD1|.|TRBJ2-3
CASSFSGGLTDTQYF
TGTGCCAGCAGCTTCTCAGGGGGCCTCACAGATACGCAGTATTTT
>TRBV10-2|.|.|TRBJ1-2
CASSPLGGNYGYTF
TGCGCCAGCAGTCCTCTCGGGGGTAACTATGGCTACACCTTC
>TRBV7-7|.|.|TRBJ2-5
CASSSIDPGEETQYF
TGTGCTAGCAGTTCAATTGACCCGGGAGAAGAGACCCAGTACTTC
>TRBV19|.|many|TRBJ1-3
CASKTQGAGNTIYF
TGTGCCAGTAAGACACAGGGAGCTGGAAACACCATATATTTT
>TRBV18|TRBD2|once|TRBJ2-7
CASSSAAGGPFYEQYF
TGTGCCAGCTCATCCGCAGCGGGAGGGCCCTTCTACGAGCAGTACTTC
>TRBV29-1|TRBD1|.|TRBJ2-7
CSVDEGAGEQYF
TGCAGCGTTGATGAGGGGGCGGGCGAGCAGTACTTC
>TRBV4-1|TRBD1|.|TRBJ2-5
CASSQGGQGTETQYF
TGCGCCAGCAGCCAAGGTGGACAGGGGACCGAGACCCAGTACTTC
>TRBV7-2|.|few|TRBJ1-5
CASRRGLGAGQPQHF
TGTGCCAGCAGACGGGGACTGGGAGCGGGGCAGCCCCAGCATTTT
>TRBV5-6|TRBD2|many|TRBJ2-5
CASSLGGLAGVLRTQYF
TGTGCCAGCAGCTTAGGTGGACTAGCGGGGGTGTTGAGAACCCAGTACTTC
>TRBV5-4|.|.|TRBJ2-3
CASIADTDTQYF
TGTGCCAGCATAGCGGACACAGATACGCAGTATTTT
>TRBV29-1|TRBD1|once|TRBJ2-3
CSVGTGRADTQYF
TGCAGCGTGGGGACAGGGCGGGCAGATACGCAGTATTTT
>TRBV7-7|.|few|TRBJ1-1
CASSLTGNTEAFF
TGTGCTAGCAGCCTAACAGGGAACACTGAAGCTTTCTTT
>TRBV6-5|.|.|TRBJ1-6
CASSYTGSYNSPLHF
TGTGCCAGCAGTTACACCGGGAGCTATAATTCACCCCTCCACTTT
>TRBV2|.|.|TRBJ2-7
CASTAVPVGGEQYF
TGTGCCAGCACCGCAGTTCCCGTTGGGGGCGAGCAGTACTTC
>TRBV7-2|.|few|TRBJ2-7
CASSLGLAYYEQYF
TGTGCCAGCAGCTTAGGGCTAGCGTACTACGAGCAGTACTTC
>TRBV4-3|.|.|TRBJ2-1
CASSQDYGGSGYNEQFF
TGCGCCAGCAGCCAAGATTATGGGGGATCGGGATACAATGAGCAGTTCTTC
>TRBV6-1|TRBD1|.|TRBJ2-5
CASSPLGQVRETQYF
TGTGCCAGCAGTCCCCTCGGACAGGTCAGGGAGACCCAGTACTTC
>TRBV5-1|.|once|TRBJ2-4
CASSRKDAKNIQYF
TGCGCCAGCAGTCGTAAGGACGCAAAAAACATTCAGTACTTC
>TRBV2|.|.|TRBJ1-1
CASTSGHGTEAFF
TGTGCCAGCACGTCCGGGCACGGGACTGAAGCTTTCTTT
>TRBV6-5|.|.|TRBJ2-7
CASMGSYEQYF
TGTGCCAGCATGGGTTCCTACGAGCAGTACTTC
>TRBV28|.|.|TRBJ1-4
CASSSMGTTNEKLFF
TGTGCCAGCAGTTCAATGGGAACAACTAATGAAAAACTGTTTTTT
>TRBV6-1|.|.|TRBJ1-1
CASSDGVWVEAFF
TGTGCCAGCAGTGACGGGGTGTGGGTAGAAGCTTTCTTT
>TRBV5-1|.|.|TRBJ2-2
CASSLDWGHGELFF
TGCGCCAGCAGCTTGGACTGGGGGCACGGGGAGCTGTTTTTT